These 32 T cell receptor beta chains were sequenced from one sample in a study of identical twins (TCRdb year 2016). Libraries were built with 5' RACE. Data came from an Illumina HiSeq 2000. The raw public data were reprocessed by TCRdb itself: fastp quality trimming at Q25, MiXCR clonotype calling, in-frame beta chains only. Identical CDR3 protein sequences are pooled into one entry, listed with their most common genes and DNA. The sample table lists 350,000 to 450,000 distinct CDR3 sequences, roughly 20% of them with a count of one. The top ten constitute roughly an eighth of the sample. The sample consisted of naive T cells sorted from blood. According to the study, the label for this sample's cell subset or site signals: cells isolated with a human naive T-cell isolation kit. The receptors were sampled from a man aged 50-60 years in good health.

Written as DNA, the CDR3 is TGTGCCAGCAGCTTAAGTTACGGTAGCACAGATACGCAGTATTTT. Translated, it gives CASSLSYGSTDTQYF. V usage is TRBV7-2 and J usage is TRBJ2-3; D is ambiguous. This CDR3 region has 15 residues. From germline, CDR1 is SGHTA and CDR2 FQGNSA. With 2 bases removed from V and 0 bases from J, the gap between germline ends came to 9 bases.

V is TRBV27 and J is TRBJ2-1; no clear D gene. The CDR3 runs to 15 residues. Trimming removed 5 bases from V and 0 bases from J, with 11 bases in between. Germline loops: CDR1 MNHEY, CDR2 SMNVEV (reference sequence). CDR3 in amino acids: CASSPPRGSYNEQFF. The CDR3 nucleotides read TGTGCCAGCAGTCCACCCCGAGGCTCCTACAATGAGCAGTTCTTC.

This clonotype has ten or more counts. This chain uses TRBV10-3 with TRBJ2-1, with a weak D call TRBD2 (6 bases). CDR1 and CDR2 (germline): ENHRY, SYGVKD. Trimming took 5 bases from V and 4 from J, leaving 15 bases between them. This CDR3 contains 15 residues. CDR3 bases: TGTGCCATCAGTTTTACGCGGGACTCGTACAATGAGCAGTTCTTC. The encoded protein is CAISFTRDSYNEQFF.

Many counts were recorded for this clonotype. The chain recombines TRBV27 with TRBJ1-1; D may be TRBD1 (5 bases). Germline V gene lookup returns CDR1 MNHEY and CDR2 SMNVEV (reference sequence). CDR3 size: 14 residues. V lost 6 bases and J lost 1, with 12 bases in between. CDR3 sequence (DNA): TGTGCCAGCAGACGGGACCGATCGAACACTGAAGCTTTCTTT. This translates into CASRRDRSNTEAFF.

There are many counts of this clonotype. The genes are TRBV13 and TRBJ2-4, with D maybe TRBD1 (6 bases). V was shortened by 5 bases and J by 2 bases, with 10 bases between the two germline ends. The CDR3 is 14 residues long. CDR1 and CDR2 (germline): PRHDT, FYEKMQ (reference sequence). CDR3 in DNA: TGTGCCAGCAGCGAAGGGGGTACCAAAAACATTCAGTACTTC. Amino acid sequence: CASSEGGTKNIQYF.

This clonotype showed up just a few times. The genes are TRBV20-1 and TRBJ1-5; D remains unclear. Germline V gene data show CDR1 as DFQATT and CDR2 as SNEGSKA (reference sequence). The CDR3 has 16 residues. Trimming shortened V by 1 base and J by 0 bases, and 13 bases separated the two germline ends. The CDR3 region has the DNA TGCAGTGCTAGAGGTCTAGAAGAAAATAGCAATCAGCCCCAGCATTTT. Translation: CSARGLEENSNQPQHF.

The chain links TRBV6-5 to TRBJ2-7; 10 nucleotides agree with TRBD1. V lost 2 bases and J lost 2; bases outside the gene matches: 6. The CDR3 covers 16 residues. Germline CDR1 reads MNHEY; CDR2 reads SVGAGI. The CDR3 here is CASSYTTGGGPYEQYF. Written as DNA, the CDR3 is TGTGCCAGCAGTTACACGACAGGGGGCGGGCCCTACGAGCAGTACTTC.

This clonotype was seen a handful of times. CDR3: CSATLGQGNNSPLHF. CDR3 bases: TGCAGTGCCACCCTGGGACAGGGTAATAATTCACCCCTCCACTTT. The chain couples TRBV20-1 to TRBJ1-6, with 9 bases aligning to TRBD1. Unmatched junction bases numbered 8, after V lost 6 bases and J lost 5 bases. There are 15 residues in the CDR3. From germline, CDR1 is DFQATT and CDR2 SNEGSKA (reference sequence).

This clonotype was observed many times. The J gene is TRBJ1-5, the V gene TRBV19, with TRBD1 matching 7 bases. There are 14 residues in the CDR3. Per germline, CDR1 LNHDA and CDR2 SQIVND (reference sequence). V dropped 6 bases and J dropped 7; count of bases not matched to a gene: 9. As DNA, the CDR3 is TGTGCCAGTAGGGAAACAGGGGCGGGGCAGCCCCAGCATTTT. Its translation: CASRETGAGQPQHF.

The chain carries TRBV20-1 and TRBJ2-2, with D hard to call. Trimming took off 3 bases at V and 5 bases at J, with 13 bases between the two ends. This CDR3 comprises 14 residues. Germline CDR1 and CDR2: DFQATT and SNEGSKA (reference sequence). The CDR3 DNA is TGCAGTGCTAGTTCCTCCTCATTTACCGGGGAGCTGTTTTTT. Its protein product is CSASSSSFTGELFF.

This clonotype was observed at least ten times. The chain has TRBV28 and TRBJ2-5; 10 positions match TRBD1. Germline V gene data show CDR1 as MDHEN and CDR2 as SYDVKM. The J segment lost 4 bases and the V segment lost 3 bases, leaving 14 bases of the junction unmatched. This CDR3 contains 18 residues. CDR3 in DNA: TGTGCCAGCAGTTTTCCCGGTACTTTCAGACAGGGGGCAGAGACCCAGTACTTC. It is translated as CASSFPGTFRQGAETQYF. Filled out from reference TRBV28 and TRBJ2-5, the complete variable domain reads DVKVTQSSRYLVKRTGEKVFLECVQDMDHENMFWYRQDPGLGLRLIYFSYDVKMKEKGDIPEGYSVSREKKERFSLILESASTNQTSMYLCASSFPGTFRQGAETQYFGPGTRLLVL.

This clonotype was counted between two and nine times. The chain uses TRBV20-1 and TRBJ1-6; a weak D match, TRBD1 (5 bases). The germline V and J ends were trimmed by 2 bases and 2 bases, with 7 bases remaining between them. Germline CDR1 is DFQATT and CDR2 is SNEGSKA (reference sequence). The CDR3 loop spans 14 amino acids. The CDR3 DNA follows: TGCAGTGCTAGAAAAGGGGCCTATAATTCACCCCTCCACTTT. Translated, it gives CSARKGAYNSPLHF.

This clonotype has a count of ten or more. This chain joins TRBV29-1 and TRBJ2-1; 9 bases map to TRBD2. Germline V gives CDR1 SQVTM, CDR2 ANQGSEA. This CDR3 comprises 15 residues. V trimming: 2 bases; J trimming: 3 bases; junction bases outside the gene matches: 5. In nucleotides, the CDR3 is TGCAGCGTTGAATATACGCGGGGGGGCTACAATGAGCAGTTCTTC. Its translation is CSVEYTRGGYNEQFF.

The chain has TRBV10-2 and TRBJ2-3; perhaps D is TRBD1 or TRBD2 (5 bases each). V lost 7 bases to trimming and J lost 4 bases, with 21 bases between them. The CDR3 is 16 residues long. Germline V lookup: CDR1 WSHSY, CDR2 SAAADI. For the CDR3, the DNA is TGCGCCAGCACTTCGTCGAGTACTTTGGGGGCAGATACGCAGTATTTT. It translates to CASTSSSTLGADTQYF.

This chain connects TRBV20-1 to TRBJ1-1; 7 positions agree with TRBD1. V lost 4 bases and J lost 1; bases outside the gene matches: 3. Germline V lookup: CDR1 DFQATT, CDR2 SNEGSKA (reference sequence). The CDR3 runs to 13 residues. CDR3 residues: CSAKRQGNTEAFF. The CDR3 coding sequence is TGCAGTGCTAAAAGACAGGGGAACACTGAAGCTTTCTTT.

This clonotype has only a few counts. The rearrangement uses TRBV20-1 and TRBJ2-1, with 8 bases aligning to TRBD2. The CDR3 loop spans 14 amino acids. Losses at the gene ends were 6 bases for V and 6 bases for J; bases not matched to a gene: 10. CDR1 is DFQATT and CDR2 is SNEGSKA in the germline V gene (reference sequence). CDR3 loop: CSAPRESGGNEQFF. CDR3 bases: TGCAGTGCCCCCCGGGAGAGCGGGGGCAATGAGCAGTTCTTC.

This clonotype occurred many times. The chain uses TRBV6-1 and TRBJ1-2; 7 nucleotides align to TRBD1. Looked up from germline, CDR1 is MNHNS and CDR2 is SASEGT. There are 15 residues in the CDR3. J lost 4 bases, V lost 6 bases, and 11 bases had no gene match. The CDR3 reads CASRTPGQSTYGYTF. CDR3 coding DNA: TGTGCCAGCAGGACCCCGGGACAGAGTACCTATGGCTACACCTTC.

J is TRBJ1-5 and V is TRBV24-1; D unresolved. Germline V CDR1 and CDR2: KGHDR, SFDVKD. Trimming removed 5 bases at V and 2 bases at J, with 9 bases between. The CDR3 has 14 residues. CDR3 loop: CATSVGWGNQPQHF. The CDR3 DNA follows: TGTGCCACCAGTGTAGGTTGGGGCAATCAGCCCCAGCATTTT.

This clonotype was seen repeatedly, ten times or more. This chain joins TRBV20-1 and TRBJ2-2; maybe TRBD2 (7 bases). CDR1 DFQATT and CDR2 SNEGSKA come from the germline V gene (reference sequence). The CDR3 runs to 15 residues. Trimming shortened V by 3 bases and J by 4 bases, and 15 bases separated the two germline ends. CDR3 in DNA: TGCAGTGCTAGGAGGCGGGGGCGAGGCACCGGGGAGCTGTTTTTT. It yields the protein CSARRRGRGTGELFF.

This clonotype was recorded at least ten times. V gene TRBV5-8 combines with J gene TRBJ2-1, with D possibly TRBD2 on 5 matching bases. CDR1 SGHTS and CDR2 YDEGEE come from the germline V gene. The V end was cut by 4 bases, the J end by 4 bases, with 12 bases between. This CDR3 comprises 14 residues. CDR3 amino acids: CASSAGIGYNEQFF. The CDR3 DNA reads TGTGCCAGCAGCGCCGGGATTGGGTACAATGAGCAGTTCTTC.

J is TRBJ2-7 and V is TRBV12-3 or TRBV12-4; the match to TRBD1 covers 7 bases. The length of the CDR3 is 12 residues. Trimming took 6 bases from V and 6 from J; bases not matched to a gene: 5. CDR3 sequence reads: CASSRQGSEQYF. The CDR3 bases are TGTGCCAGCAGCCGACAGGGTTCCGAGCAGTACTTC.

This chain connects TRBV10-3 to TRBJ1-1; D is unclear. The germline V gene has CDR1 ENHRY and CDR2 SYGVKD. Trimming pared 3 bases from V and 3 bases from J, leaving 11 bases between. The CDR3 is made up of 14 amino acids. CDR3 nucleotide sequence: TGTGCCATCAGTGACCAGCAGCAGTACACTGAAGCTTTCTTT. Its translation: CAISDQQQYTEAFF.

The chain couples TRBV10-3 to TRBJ1-4, with D possibly matching TRBD1 (5 bases). V was pared by 0 bases and J by 8 bases, with 7 bases between. CDR3 size: 13 residues. The V gene's germline CDR1 is ENHRY and CDR2 SYGVKD. The CDR3 sequence is CAISESRGEKLFF. CDR3 coding DNA: TGTGCCATCAGTGAGTCGAGGGGCGAAAAACTGTTTTTT.

The V and J genes are TRBV29-1 and TRBJ2-1, with 8 nucleotides matching TRBD2. V was pared by 0 bases and J by 3 bases, with 10 bases of the junction left unmatched. The germline V gene has CDR1 SQVTM and CDR2 ANQGSEA. The CDR3 is made up of 17 amino acids. The CDR3 bases are TGCAGCGTTGAAGATGCCAGGGAAGCGGGGGTCTACAATGAGCAGTTCTTC. This translates into CSVEDAREAGVYNEQFF.

This chain uses TRBV15 with TRBJ1-2; 7 nucleotides match TRBD1. CDR3 length: 15 residues. The V and J ends lost 0 bases and 6 bases, in that order; junction bases with no gene match: 7. Per germline, CDR1 LNHNV and CDR2 YYDKDF (reference sequence). The CDR3 sequence is CATSREIGGYNGYTF. The CDR3 coding sequence is TGTGCCACCAGCAGAGAGATAGGGGGCTACAATGGCTACACCTTC.

The chain is built from TRBV25-1 and TRBJ2-1, with 9 bases aligning to TRBD1. The CDR3 is 15 amino acids. V shed 6 bases, J shed 2 bases, and the junction held 5 bases outside the gene matches. Germline V gene lookup returns CDR1 MGHDK and CDR2 SYGVNS. The CDR3 here is CASSHGTGPYNEQFF. The CDR3 DNA is TGTGCCAGCAGCCACGGGACAGGGCCCTACAATGAGCAGTTCTTC.

This clonotype turned up a few times. The chain joins TRBV20-1 to TRBJ2-3; 7 positions match TRBD2. Trimming removed 4 bases from V and 7 bases from J; junction bases left unmatched: 14. Per the germline V gene, CDR1 is DFQATT and CDR2 is SNEGSKA (reference sequence). This CDR3 region has 15 residues. This chain's CDR3 is CSATGWASGLNTQYF. The CDR3 DNA sequence: TGCAGTGCTACCGGATGGGCTAGCGGACTTAATACGCAGTATTTT.

This clonotype was detected a few times. The chain employs TRBV21-1 and TRBJ2-5; the table's TRBD1 call for D was not verified on the DNA. TRBV21-1 is marked as a pseudogene. The CDR3 is 16 residues long. Here the CDR3 DNA reads TGTGCCAGCAGCAAAGGGGCGACAGGGGGTAGGGAGACCCAGTACTTC. Translation: CASSKGATGGRETQYF.

The CDR3 spells CASSLGLAVNTGELFF. The CDR3 bases are TGTGCCAGCAGCTTGGGTCTAGCGGTCAACACCGGGGAGCTGTTTTTT. The chain combines TRBV5-6 with TRBJ2-2; TRBD2 agrees at 7 bases. The J segment lost 2 bases and the V segment lost 0 bases, leaving 4 bases of the junction unmatched. In germline, CDR1 is SGHDT, CDR2 YYEEEE. This CDR3 has 16 residues.

This clonotype was recorded once. This chain uses TRBV15 with TRBJ2-1, with D possibly TRBD2 on 6 matching bases. V was trimmed by 1 base and J by 7 bases, leaving 14 bases between them. This CDR3 comprises 15 residues. Germline lookup yields CDR1 LNHNV and CDR2 YYDKDF (reference sequence). Here the CDR3 DNA reads TGTGCCACCAGCAGAGGTGGCCAACGGGAGAATGAGCAGTTCTTC. This translates into CATSRGGQRENEQFF.

This clonotype was detected many times. The chain links TRBV12-3 or TRBV12-4 to TRBJ1-6; 10 positions match TRBD1. The CDR3 is 15 amino acids. The V gene end was trimmed by 5 bases and the J gene end by 9 bases; junction bases not matched to a gene: 7. CDR3 sequence reads: CASSKKTGGSSPLHF. The CDR3 coding sequence is TGTGCCAGCAGTAAAAAGACAGGGGGCAGTTCACCCCTCCACTTT.

This clonotype was counted a few times. The chain recombines TRBV6-5 with TRBJ1-6; 11 bases are a match to TRBD1. V lost 2 bases and J lost 13; bases outside the gene matches: 10. This CDR3 has 16 residues. CDR1 is MNHEY, CDR2 SVGAGI, per germline. DNA for the CDR3: TGTGCCAGCAGTTACGGGACGGACAGGGGGCGTGCGCCCCTCCACTTT. Translating it yields CASSYGTDRGRAPLHF.